The 7 T cell receptor beta chains given below trace back to one sample, sequenced in a study of high-grade serous ovarian cancer treatment subgroups (dated by TCRdb to the early 2020s). The tumor samples were collected prior to definitive surgery or chemotherapy. The library came from the immunoSEQ multiplex PCR assay. TCRdb obtained this table from immuneACCESS and retained in-frame rearrangements with V and J assigned. These tables miss some clones; where compared with another copy, unresolved V genes account for less than half of the shortfall, and the remainder is unexplained. This sample is represented by approximately 36,000 clones; 70% to 80% of them were singletons. Jointly, the top ten make up 3% to 3.5% of the sample. Sequencing was performed on tumor tissue. These receptors were collected from a human donor with high-grade serous ovarian cancer.

The chain uses TRBV7-8 and TRBJ2-7, with D uncertain. CDR3 length: 14 residues. V gave up 5 bases and J gave up 3 bases, with 14 bases separating them. Germline-derived CDR1 and CDR2 are SGHVS and FQNEAQ. The CDR3, as DNA: TGTGCCAGCAGCCCACTCCAGGCAAGCTACGAGCAGTACTTC. It codes for CASSPLQASYEQYF.

This clone was observed once. CDR3 bases: TGTGCCAGCAGTTTCCCCCCGGCTAACTATGGCTACACCTTC. Protein sequence: CASSFPPANYGYTF. The chain recombines TRBV28 with TRBJ1-2, with no clear D. Per the germline V gene, CDR1 is MDHEN and CDR2 is SYDVKM. Deletions cut 3 bases from V and 0 bases from J, with 8 bases between. The CDR3 is made up of 14 amino acids.

The chain carries TRBV14 and TRBJ2-7; D not resolved. The CDR3 is 12 amino acids. V dropped 0 bases and J dropped 5 bases, with 5 bases sitting between them. Germline CDR1 SGHDN, CDR2 FVKESK. The CDR3 DNA sequence: TGTGCCAGCAGCCAAGATTGGAACGAGCAGTACTTC. This translates into CASSQDWNEQYF. Full variable domain (missing parts from reference TRBV14 and TRBJ2-7): EAGVTQFPSHSVIEKGQTVTLRCDPISGHDNLYWYRRVMGKEIKFLLHFVKESKQDESGMPNNRFLAERTGGTYSTLKVQPAELEDSGVYFCASSQDWNEQYFGPGTRLTVT.

The chain joins TRBV7-7 to TRBJ2-5, with 9 bases lining up with TRBD2. Germline CDR1 reads SSHAT; CDR2 reads FNYEAQ (reference sequence). Trimming took 0 bases from V and 5 from J; bases not matched to a gene: 13. The CDR3 is made up of 18 amino acids. The CDR3: CASSLAVGPTSGRETQYF. CDR3 nucleotide sequence: TGTGCCAGCAGCTTAGCGGTAGGGCCGACTAGCGGAAGGGAGACCCAGTACTTC.

The V call is TRBV7-2, the J call TRBJ1-2; D is uncertain. Germline V gives CDR1 SGHTA, CDR2 FQGNSA. The V and J ends lost 4 bases and 6 bases respectively, with 24 bases between them. This CDR3 comprises 17 residues. CDR3 bases: TGTGCCAGCAGCTCTGCCGGAACTTTCGTCACCACACATGGCTACACCTTC. Protein product: CASSSAGTFVTTHGYTF.

The chain couples TRBV4-2 to TRBJ1-4; TRBD1 aligns across 8 bases. This CDR3 has 19 amino acids. Germline CDR1 LGHNA, CDR2 YNFKEQ. The V gene end was trimmed by 0 bases and the J gene end by 6 bases; junction bases not matched to a gene: 15. In DNA form, the CDR3 reads TGTGCCAGCAGCCAAGATCAGCAGGGGGCGGCTGGTTCGGATGAAAAACTGTTTTTT. Translating it yields CASSQDQQGAAGSDEKLFF.

This chain links TRBV7-6 with TRBJ2-1; TRBD1 matches at 8 bases. This CDR3 spans 14 amino acids. Germline V gene lookup returns CDR1 SGHVS and CDR2 FNYEAQ. V lost 3 bases to trimming and J lost 8 bases; unmatched junction nucleotides: 6. The CDR3 region is CASSFPDRADEQFF. For the CDR3, the DNA is TGTGCCAGCAGCTTCCCGGACAGGGCGGATGAGCAGTTCTTC.